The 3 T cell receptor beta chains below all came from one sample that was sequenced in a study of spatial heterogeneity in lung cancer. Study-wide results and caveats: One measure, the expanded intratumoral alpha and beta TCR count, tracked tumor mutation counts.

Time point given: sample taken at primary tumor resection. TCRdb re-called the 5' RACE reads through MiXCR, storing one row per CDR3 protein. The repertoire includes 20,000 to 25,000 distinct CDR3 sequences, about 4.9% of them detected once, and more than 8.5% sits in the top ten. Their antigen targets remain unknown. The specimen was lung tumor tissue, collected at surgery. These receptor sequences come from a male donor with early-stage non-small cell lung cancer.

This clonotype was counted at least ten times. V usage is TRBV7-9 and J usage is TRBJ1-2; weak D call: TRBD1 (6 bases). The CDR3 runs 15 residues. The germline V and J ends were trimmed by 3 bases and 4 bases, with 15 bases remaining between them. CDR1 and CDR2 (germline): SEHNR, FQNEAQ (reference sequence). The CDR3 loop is CASSFNREVFYGYTF. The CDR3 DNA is TGTGCCAGCAGCTTTAACAGGGAAGTCTTCTATGGCTACACCTTC.

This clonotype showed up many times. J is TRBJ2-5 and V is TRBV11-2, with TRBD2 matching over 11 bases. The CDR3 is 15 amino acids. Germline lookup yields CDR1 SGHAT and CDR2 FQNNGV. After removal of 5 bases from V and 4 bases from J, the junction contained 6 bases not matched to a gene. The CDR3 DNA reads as TGTGCCAGCAGCATAACCGGGACTAGCGGAGAGACCCAGTACTTC. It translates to CASSITGTSGETQYF.

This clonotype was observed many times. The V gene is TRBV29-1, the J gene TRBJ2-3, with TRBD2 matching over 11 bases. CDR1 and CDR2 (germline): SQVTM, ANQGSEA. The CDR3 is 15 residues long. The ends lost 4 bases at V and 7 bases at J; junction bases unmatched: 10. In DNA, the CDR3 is TGCAGCGTTGCCCCAACTAGCGGGAGTGTGTATACGCAGTATTTT. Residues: CSVAPTSGSVYTQYF.